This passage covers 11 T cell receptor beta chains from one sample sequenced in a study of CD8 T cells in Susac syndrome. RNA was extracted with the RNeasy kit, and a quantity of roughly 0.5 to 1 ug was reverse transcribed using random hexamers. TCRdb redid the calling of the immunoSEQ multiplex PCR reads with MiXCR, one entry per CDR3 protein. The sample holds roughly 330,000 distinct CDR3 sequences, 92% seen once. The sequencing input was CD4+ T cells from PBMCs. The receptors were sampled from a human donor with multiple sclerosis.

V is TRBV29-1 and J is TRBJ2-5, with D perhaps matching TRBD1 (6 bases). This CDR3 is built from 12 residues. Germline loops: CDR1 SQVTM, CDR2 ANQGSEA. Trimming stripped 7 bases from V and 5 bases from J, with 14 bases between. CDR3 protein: CSGGHGGETQYF. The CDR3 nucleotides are TGCAGCGGGGGACACGGCGGGGAGACCCAGTACTTC.

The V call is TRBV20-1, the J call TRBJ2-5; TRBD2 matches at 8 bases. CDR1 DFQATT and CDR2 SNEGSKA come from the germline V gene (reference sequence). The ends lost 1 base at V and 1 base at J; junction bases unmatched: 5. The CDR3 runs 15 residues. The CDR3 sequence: CSARGLAGLQETQYF. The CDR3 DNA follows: TGCAGTGCTAGAGGCCTAGCGGGCCTCCAAGAGACCCAGTACTTC.

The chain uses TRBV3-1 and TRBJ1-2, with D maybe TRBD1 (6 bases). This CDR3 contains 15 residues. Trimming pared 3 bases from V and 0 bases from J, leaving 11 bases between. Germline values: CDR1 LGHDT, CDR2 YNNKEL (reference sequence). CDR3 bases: TGTGCCAGCAGCCAGATGGACAGAGCTAACTATGGCTACACCTTC. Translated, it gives CASSQMDRANYGYTF.

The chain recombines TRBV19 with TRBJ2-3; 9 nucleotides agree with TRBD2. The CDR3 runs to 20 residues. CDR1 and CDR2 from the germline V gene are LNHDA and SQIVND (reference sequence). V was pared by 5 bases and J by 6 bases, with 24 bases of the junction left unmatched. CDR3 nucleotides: TGTGCCAGTAGTTTCTACTTTGCAGCGGGAGGCTCCTCTTCCTTGGATACGCAGTATTTT. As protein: CASSFYFAAGGSSSLDTQYF.

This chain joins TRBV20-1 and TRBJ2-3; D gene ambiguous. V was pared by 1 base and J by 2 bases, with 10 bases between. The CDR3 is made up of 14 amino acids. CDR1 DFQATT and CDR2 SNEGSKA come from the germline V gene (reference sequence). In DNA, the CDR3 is TGCAGTGCTAGAGGTGTATTCTACACAGATACGCAGTATTTT. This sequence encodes CSARGVFYTDTQYF.

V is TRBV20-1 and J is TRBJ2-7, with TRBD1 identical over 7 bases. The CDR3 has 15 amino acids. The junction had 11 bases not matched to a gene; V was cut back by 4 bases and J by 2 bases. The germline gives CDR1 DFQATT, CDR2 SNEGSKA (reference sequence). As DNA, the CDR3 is TGCAGTGCTACTTCTCACAGACAGGGAACCTACGAGCAGTACTTC. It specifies CSATSHRQGTYEQYF.

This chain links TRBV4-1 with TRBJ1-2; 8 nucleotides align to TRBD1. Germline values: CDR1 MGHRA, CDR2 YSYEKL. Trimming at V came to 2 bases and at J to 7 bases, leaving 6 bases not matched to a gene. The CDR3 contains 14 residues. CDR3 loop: CASSQNRGETGYTF. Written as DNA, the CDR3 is TGCGCCAGCAGCCAAAACAGGGGGGAGACTGGCTACACCTTC.

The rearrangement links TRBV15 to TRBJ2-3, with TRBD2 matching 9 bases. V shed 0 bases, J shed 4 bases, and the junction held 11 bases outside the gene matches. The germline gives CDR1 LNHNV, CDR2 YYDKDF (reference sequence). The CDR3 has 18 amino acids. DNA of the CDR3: TGTGCCACCAGCAGAGATCGGTTTAGCGGGAGAGACTCAGATACGCAGTATTTT. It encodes CATSRDRFSGRDSDTQYF.

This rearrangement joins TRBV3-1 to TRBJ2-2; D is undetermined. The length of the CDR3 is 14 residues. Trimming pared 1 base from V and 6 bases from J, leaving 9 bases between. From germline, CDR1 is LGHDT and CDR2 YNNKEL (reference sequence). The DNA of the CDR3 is TGTGCCAGCAGCCAAGTCCGAAGCGCCGGGGAGCTGTTTTTT. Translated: CASSQVRSAGELFF.

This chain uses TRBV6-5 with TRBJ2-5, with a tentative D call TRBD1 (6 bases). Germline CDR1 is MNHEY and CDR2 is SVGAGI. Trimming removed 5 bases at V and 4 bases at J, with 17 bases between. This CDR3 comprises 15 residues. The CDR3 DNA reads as TGTGCCAGCAGTCCCGAAAACAGGGTGGGAGAGACCCAGTACTTC. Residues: CASSPENRVGETQYF.

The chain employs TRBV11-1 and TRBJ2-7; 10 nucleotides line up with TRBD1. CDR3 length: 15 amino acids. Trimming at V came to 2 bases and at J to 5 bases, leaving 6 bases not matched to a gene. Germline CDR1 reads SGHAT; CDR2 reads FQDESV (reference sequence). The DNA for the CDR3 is TGTGCCAGCAGCTTATCGACAGGGGGCATCGACGAGCAGTACTTC. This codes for CASSLSTGGIDEQYF. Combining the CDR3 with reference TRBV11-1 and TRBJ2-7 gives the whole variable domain EAEVAQSPRYKITEKSQAVAFWCDPISGHATLYWYRQILGQGPELLVQFQDESVVDDSQLPKDRFSAERLKGVDSTLKIQPAELGDSAMYLCASSLSTGGIDEQYFGPGTRLTVT.